This record covers a single TCR beta chain. This sample was included in a study of cytomegalovirus exposure and HLA in healthy donors. Study-wide background: Genotyping of nearly 400 donors showed that 70% to 90% belonged to the Caucasian-associated ancestry cluster.

Germline CDR1 and CDR2: MDHEN and SYDVKM. The CDR3 sequence is 15 residues long. Trimming removed 3 bases from V and 3 bases from J; junction bases left unmatched: 7. In the PCR, 60 Vbeta and 13 Jbeta primers were used. Clones were read by immunoSEQ multiplex PCR, and TCRdb kept only the in-frame ones, dropping some. The sample records 110,000 to 150,000 clones, 65% to 80% being singletons. The receptor comes from a man in his thirties or forties in good health and CMV-seronegative. V is TRBV28 and J is TRBJ1-1; TRBD1 matches 7 bases. The sample taken for sequencing was PBMCs. The CDR3 coding sequence is TGTGCCAGCAGTTTCCCAGGGGGTTCGGACACTGAAGCTTTCTTT. Its translation: CASSFPGGSDTEAFF.